This T cell receptor beta chain emerged from a study of beta chain features in type 1 diabetes. Central memory, naive, regulatory and stem cell-like memory CD4+ cells were sorted by CD45RO/CCR7/CD25/CD127/CD95/CD27. Purity of each sorted population was above 95%. The isolated RNA, all of it, was reverse transcribed, so expressed TCRB transcripts were what got sequenced. About 4 million reads was the average for naive, central memory and regulatory T cell samples. Clones were read by immunoSEQ multiplex PCR, and TCRdb kept only the in-frame ones, dropping some. Here the sample spans 200,000 to 250,000 clones, roughly a tenth being singletons. On this clone: Its matching antigen is unknown.

CDR3 size: 13 residues. Trimming cost V 2 bases and J 8 bases, with 10 bases left between them. Germline loops: CDR1 ENHRY, CDR2 SYGVKD. Notes on the study in general: Still unanswered here is whether HLA type influences TCRB rearrangement.

The sequence came from a young man in good health. The specimen was central memory CD4+ T cells from blood. The rearrangement uses TRBV10-3 and TRBJ1-3; the D is unclear. In nucleotides, the CDR3 is TGTGCCATCAGTGAGGAGCCTGGCGACACCATATATTTT. It specifies CAISEEPGDTIYF.